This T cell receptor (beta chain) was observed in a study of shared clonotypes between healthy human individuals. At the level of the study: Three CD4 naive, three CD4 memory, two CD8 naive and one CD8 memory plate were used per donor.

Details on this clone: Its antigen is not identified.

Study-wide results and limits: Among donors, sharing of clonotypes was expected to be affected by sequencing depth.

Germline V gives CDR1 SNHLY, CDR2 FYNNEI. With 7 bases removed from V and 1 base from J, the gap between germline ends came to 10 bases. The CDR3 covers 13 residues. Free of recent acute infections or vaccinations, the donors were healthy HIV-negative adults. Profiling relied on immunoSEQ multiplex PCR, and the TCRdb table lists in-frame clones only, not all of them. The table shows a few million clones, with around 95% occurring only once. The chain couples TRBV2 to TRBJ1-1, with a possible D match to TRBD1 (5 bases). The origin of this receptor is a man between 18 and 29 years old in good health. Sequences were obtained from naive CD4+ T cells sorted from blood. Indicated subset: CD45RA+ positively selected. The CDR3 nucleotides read TGTGCCAGCATTGCAGGGCGGAACACTGAAGCTTTCTTT. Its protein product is CASIAGRNTEAFF. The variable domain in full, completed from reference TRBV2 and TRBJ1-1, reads EPEVTQTPSHQVTQMGQEVILRCVPISNHLYFYWYRQILGQKVEFLVSFYNNEISEKSEIFDDQFSVERPDGSNFTLKIRSTKLEDSAMYFCASIAGRNTEAFFGQGTRLTVV.